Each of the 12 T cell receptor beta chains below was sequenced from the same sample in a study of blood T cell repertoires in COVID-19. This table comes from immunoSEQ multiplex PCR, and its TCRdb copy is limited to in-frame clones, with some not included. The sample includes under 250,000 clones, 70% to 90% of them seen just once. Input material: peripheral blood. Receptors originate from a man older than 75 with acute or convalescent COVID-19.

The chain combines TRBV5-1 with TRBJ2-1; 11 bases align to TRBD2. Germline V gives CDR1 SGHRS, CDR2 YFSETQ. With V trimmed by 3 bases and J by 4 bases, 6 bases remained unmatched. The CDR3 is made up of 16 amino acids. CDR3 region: CASSSGTSGKYNEQFF. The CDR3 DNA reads TGCGCCAGCAGCTCCGGGACTAGCGGAAAGTACAATGAGCAGTTCTTC.

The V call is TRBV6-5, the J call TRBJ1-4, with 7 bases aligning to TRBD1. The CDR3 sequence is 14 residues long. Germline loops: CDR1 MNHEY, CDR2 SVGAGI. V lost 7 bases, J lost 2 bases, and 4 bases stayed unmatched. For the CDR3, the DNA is TGTGCCAGCATAGGGGGCGCGACTAATGAAAAACTGTTTTTT. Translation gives CASIGGATNEKLFF.

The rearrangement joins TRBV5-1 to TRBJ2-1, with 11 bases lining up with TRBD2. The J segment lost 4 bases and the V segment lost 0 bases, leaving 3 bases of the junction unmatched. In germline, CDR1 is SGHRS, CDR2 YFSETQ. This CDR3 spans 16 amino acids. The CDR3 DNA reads TGCGCCAGCAGCTTGGATGGGACTAGCGGATACAATGAGCAGTTCTTC. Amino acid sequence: CASSLDGTSGYNEQFF. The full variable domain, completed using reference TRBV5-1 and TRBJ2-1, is KAGVTQTPRYLIKTRGQQVTLSCSPISGHRSVSWYQQTPGQGLQFLFEYFSETQRNKGNFPGRFSGRQFSNSRSEMNVSTLELGDSALYLCASSLDGTSGYNEQFFGPGTRLTVL.

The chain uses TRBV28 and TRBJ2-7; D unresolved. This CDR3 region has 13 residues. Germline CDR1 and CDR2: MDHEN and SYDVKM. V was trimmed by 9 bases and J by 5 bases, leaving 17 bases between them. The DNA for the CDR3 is TGTGCCAGTCGCGTCCGAGGCCCGGACGAGCAGTACTTC. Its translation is CASRVRGPDEQYF.

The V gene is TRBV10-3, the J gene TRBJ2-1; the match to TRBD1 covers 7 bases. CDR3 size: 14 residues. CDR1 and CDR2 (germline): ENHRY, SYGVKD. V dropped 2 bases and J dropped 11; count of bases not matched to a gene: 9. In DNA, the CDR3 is TGTGCCATCAGTGAGGTACTGGGACAGTCTAAGCAGTTCTTC. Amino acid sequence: CAISEVLGQSKQFF.

The CDR3 coding sequence is TGTGCCAGCAGCTCAGGGAGGGCTAGCGGGCAGTACAATGAGCAGTTCTTC. It is translated as CASSSGRASGQYNEQFF. The J gene is TRBJ2-1, the V gene TRBV7-3, with 8 nucleotides matching TRBD2. J was trimmed by 4 bases and V by 4 bases; bases with no gene match: 12. This CDR3 contains 17 residues. Germline lookup yields CDR1 SGHTA and CDR2 FQGTGA.

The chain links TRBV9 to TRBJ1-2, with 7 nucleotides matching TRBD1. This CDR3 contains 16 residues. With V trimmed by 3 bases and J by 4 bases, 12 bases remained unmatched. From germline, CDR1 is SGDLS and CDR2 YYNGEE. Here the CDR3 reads CASSATHLRDSYGYTF. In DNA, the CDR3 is TGTGCCAGCAGCGCCACCCACCTCCGGGACAGCTATGGCTACACCTTC.

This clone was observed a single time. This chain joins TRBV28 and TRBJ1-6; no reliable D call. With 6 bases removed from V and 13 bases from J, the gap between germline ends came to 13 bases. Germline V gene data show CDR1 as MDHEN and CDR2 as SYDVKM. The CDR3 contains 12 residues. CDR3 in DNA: TGTGCCAGCAGGGGGAGGAATCTGCCCCTCCACTTT. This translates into CASRGRNLPLHF.

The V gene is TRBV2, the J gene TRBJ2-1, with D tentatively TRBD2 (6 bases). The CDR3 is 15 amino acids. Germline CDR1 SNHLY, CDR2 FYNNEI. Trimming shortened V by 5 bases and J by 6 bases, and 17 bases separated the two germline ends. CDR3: CASSNRDFPGNEQFF. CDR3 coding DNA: TGTGCCAGCAGTAACCGGGACTTCCCGGGCAATGAGCAGTTCTTC.

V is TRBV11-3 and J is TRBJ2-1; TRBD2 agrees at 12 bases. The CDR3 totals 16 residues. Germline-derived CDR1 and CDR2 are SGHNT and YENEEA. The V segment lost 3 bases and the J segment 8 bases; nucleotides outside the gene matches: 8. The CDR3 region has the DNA TGTGCCAGCAGCTTCTCACTAGCGGGAGGCCCCCATGAGCAGTTCTTC. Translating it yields CASSFSLAGGPHEQFF.

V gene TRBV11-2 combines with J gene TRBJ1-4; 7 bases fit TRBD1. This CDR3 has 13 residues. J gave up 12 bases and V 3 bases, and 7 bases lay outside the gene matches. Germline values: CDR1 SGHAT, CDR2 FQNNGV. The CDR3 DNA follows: TGTGCCAGCAGCTTCTCCGAGGGGACAGAACTGTTTTTT. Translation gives CASSFSEGTELFF.

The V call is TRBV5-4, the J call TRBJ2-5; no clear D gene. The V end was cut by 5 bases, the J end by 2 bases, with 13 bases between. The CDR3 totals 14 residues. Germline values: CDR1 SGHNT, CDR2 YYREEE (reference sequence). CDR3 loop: CASSSRIVQETQYF. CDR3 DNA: TGTGCCAGCAGTTCTCGAATAGTACAAGAGACCCAGTACTTC.